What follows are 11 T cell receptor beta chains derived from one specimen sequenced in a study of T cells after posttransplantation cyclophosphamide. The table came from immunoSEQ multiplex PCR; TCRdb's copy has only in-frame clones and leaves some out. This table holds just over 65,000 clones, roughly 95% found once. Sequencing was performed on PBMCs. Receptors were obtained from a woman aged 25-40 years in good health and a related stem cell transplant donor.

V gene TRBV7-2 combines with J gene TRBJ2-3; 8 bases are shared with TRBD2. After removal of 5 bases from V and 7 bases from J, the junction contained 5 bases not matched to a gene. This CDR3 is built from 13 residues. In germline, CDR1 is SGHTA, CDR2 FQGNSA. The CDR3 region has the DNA TGTGCCAGCAGCCCGAGCGGGGGTCATACGCAGTATTTT. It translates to CASSPSGGHTQYF.

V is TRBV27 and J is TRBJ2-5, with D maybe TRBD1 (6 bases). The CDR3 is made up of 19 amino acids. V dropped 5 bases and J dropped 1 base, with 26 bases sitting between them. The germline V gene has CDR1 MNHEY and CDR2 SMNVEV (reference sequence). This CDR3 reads CASSPTGLGYRLTQETQYF. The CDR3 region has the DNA TGTGCCAGCAGTCCCACAGGGCTGGGCTATCGGCTCACCCAAGAGACCCAGTACTTC.

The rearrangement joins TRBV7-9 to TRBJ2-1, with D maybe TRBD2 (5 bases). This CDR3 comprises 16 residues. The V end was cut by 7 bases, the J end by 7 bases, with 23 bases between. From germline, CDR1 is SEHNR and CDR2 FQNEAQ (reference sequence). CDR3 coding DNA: TGTGCCAGCACCGAAGCAAGGCAAGCCCGGGGTAATGAGCAGTTCTTC. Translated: CASTEARQARGNEQFF. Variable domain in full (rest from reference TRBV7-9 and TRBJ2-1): DTGVSQNPRHKITKRGQNVTFRCDPISEHNRLYWYRQTLGQGPEFLTYFQNEAQLEKSRLLSDRFSAERPKGSFSTLEIQRTEQGDSAMYLCASTEARQARGNEQFFGPGTRLTVL.

CDR3 in amino acids: CASSYGRQGYVGYTF. In DNA form, the CDR3 reads TGTGCCAGCAGTTACGGTAGACAGGGATACGTCGGCTACACCTTC. This chain connects TRBV6-5 to TRBJ1-2; 7 bases match TRBD1. Per germline, CDR1 MNHEY and CDR2 SVGAGI. V dropped 2 bases and J dropped 8; count of bases not matched to a gene: 11. This CDR3 has 15 residues.

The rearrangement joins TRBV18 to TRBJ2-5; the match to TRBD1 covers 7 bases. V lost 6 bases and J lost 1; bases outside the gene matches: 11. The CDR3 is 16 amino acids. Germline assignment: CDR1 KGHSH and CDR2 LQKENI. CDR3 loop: CASSSIPRQGQETQYF. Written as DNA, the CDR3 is TGTGCCAGCTCTTCTATACCTCGACAGGGCCAAGAGACCCAGTACTTC.

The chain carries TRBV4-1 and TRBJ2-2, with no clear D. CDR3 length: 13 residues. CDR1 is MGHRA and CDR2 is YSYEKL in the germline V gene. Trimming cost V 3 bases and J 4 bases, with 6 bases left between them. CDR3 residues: CASSQTGTGELFF. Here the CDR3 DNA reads TGCGCCAGCAGCCAGACGGGCACCGGGGAGCTGTTTTTT.

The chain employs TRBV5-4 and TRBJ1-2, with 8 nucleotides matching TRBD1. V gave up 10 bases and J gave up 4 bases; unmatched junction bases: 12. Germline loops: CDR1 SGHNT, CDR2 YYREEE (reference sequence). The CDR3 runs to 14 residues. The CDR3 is CAPGTGGESYGYTF. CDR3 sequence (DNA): TGTGCCCCAGGAACAGGGGGGGAATCCTATGGCTACACCTTC.

The CDR3 sequence is CASSHRGAAGTEAFF. In DNA form, the CDR3 reads TGCGCCAGCAGCCATCGGGGGGCAGCGGGCACTGAAGCTTTCTTT. This rearrangement joins TRBV4-3 to TRBJ1-1, with D possibly matching TRBD1 (6 bases). CDR1 is LGHNA, CDR2 YSLEER, per germline. This CDR3 has 15 amino acids. V was cut by 3 bases and J by 4 bases, with 15 bases left in between.

The CDR3 sequence is CASSLARTGYGGELFF. As DNA, the CDR3 is TGTGCCAGCAGCTTAGCGCGGACAGGGTACGGCGGGGAGCTGTTTTTT. The chain is built from TRBV7-2 and TRBJ2-2; 8 bases line up with TRBD1. V shed 0 bases, J shed 7 bases, and the junction held 7 bases outside the gene matches. CDR1 is SGHTA and CDR2 is FQGNSA in the germline V gene. The CDR3 is 16 amino acids.

The CDR3 region has the DNA TGTGCCAGTAGTACCGTGACAGGGTCCGCTGAAGCTTTCTTT. This translates into CASSTVTGSAEAFF. The rearrangement links TRBV19 to TRBJ1-1; 7 bases line up with TRBD1. The ends lost 4 bases at V and 6 bases at J; junction bases unmatched: 8. CDR1 and CDR2 (germline): LNHDA, SQIVND (reference sequence). CDR3 length: 14 amino acids.

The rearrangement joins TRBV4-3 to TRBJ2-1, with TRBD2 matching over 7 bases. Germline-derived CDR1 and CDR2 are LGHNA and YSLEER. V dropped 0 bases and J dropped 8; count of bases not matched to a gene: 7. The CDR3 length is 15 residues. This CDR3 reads CASSQEWGGRYEQFF. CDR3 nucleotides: TGCGCCAGCAGCCAAGAGTGGGGGGGGAGATATGAGCAGTTCTTC.